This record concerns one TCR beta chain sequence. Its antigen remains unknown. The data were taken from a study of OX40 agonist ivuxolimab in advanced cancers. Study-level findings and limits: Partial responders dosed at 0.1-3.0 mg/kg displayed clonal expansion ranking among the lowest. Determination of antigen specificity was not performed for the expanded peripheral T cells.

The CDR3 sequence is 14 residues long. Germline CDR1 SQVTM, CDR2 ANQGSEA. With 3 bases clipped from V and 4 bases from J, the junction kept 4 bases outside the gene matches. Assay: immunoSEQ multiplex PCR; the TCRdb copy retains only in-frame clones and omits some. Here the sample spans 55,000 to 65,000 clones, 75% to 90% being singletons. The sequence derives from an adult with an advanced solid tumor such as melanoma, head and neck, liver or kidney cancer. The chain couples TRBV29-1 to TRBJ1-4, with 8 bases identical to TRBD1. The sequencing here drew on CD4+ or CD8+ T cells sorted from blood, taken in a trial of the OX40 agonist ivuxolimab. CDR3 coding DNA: TGCAGCGTTGAGGGGACAGGTTTTAATGAAAAACTGTTTTTT. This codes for CSVEGTGFNEKLFF.